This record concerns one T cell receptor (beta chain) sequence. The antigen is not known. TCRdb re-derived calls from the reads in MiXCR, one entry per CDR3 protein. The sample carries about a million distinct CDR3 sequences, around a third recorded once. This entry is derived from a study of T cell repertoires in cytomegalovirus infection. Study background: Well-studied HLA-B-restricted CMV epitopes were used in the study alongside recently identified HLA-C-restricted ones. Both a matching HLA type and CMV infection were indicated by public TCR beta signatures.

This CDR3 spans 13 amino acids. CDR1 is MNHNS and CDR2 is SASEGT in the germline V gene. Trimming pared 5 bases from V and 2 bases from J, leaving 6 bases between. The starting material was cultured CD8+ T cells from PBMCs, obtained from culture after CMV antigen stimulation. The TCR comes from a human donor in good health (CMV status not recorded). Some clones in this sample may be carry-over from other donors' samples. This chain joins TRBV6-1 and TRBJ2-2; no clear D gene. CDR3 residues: CASSLYNTGELFF. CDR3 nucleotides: TGTGCCAGCAGTTTGTATAACACCGGGGAGCTGTTTTTT.